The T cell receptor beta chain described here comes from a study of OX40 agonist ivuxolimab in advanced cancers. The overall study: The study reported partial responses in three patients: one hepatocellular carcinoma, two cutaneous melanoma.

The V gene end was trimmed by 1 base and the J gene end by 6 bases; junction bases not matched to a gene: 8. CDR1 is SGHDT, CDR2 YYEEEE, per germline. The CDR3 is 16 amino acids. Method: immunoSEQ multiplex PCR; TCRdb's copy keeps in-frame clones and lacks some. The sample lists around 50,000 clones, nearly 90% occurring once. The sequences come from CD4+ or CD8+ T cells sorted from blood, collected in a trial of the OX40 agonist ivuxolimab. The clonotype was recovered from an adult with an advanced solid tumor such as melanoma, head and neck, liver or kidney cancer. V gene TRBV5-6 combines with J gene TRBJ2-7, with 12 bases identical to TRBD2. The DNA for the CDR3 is TGTGCCAGCAGCTTGCTTACCCTAGCGGGAGGGGGCGAGCAGTACTTC. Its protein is CASSLLTLAGGGEQYF.